Following are 21 T cell receptor beta chains from one sample sequenced in a study of PD-1 blockade in classical Hodgkin lymphoma. Each patient experienced a relapse that followed autologous stem cell transplantation, and brentuximab vedotin exposure varied. TCRdb's table, derived via immunoSEQ multiplex PCR, lists solely in-frame clones and lacks some. The repertoire holds 55,000 to 80,000 clones, around 89% seen once, with about 12% in the top ten. The source material was peripheral blood mononuclear cells (PBMCs), sampled at baseline. These receptor sequences come from a human donor with classical Hodgkin lymphoma.

CDR3 sequence reads: CATSSTGGPTGELFF. The CDR3 region has the DNA TGTGCCACCTCTTCGACCGGGGGGCCCACCGGGGAGCTGTTTTTT. The chain links TRBV19 to TRBJ2-2; D possibly corresponds to TRBD2 (7 bases). Trimming pared 10 bases from V and 4 bases from J, leaving 19 bases between. The CDR3 has 15 amino acids. CDR1 LNHDA and CDR2 SQIVND come from the germline V gene (reference sequence).

CDR3 nucleotides: TGTGCCACCAGCAGAGGAGGGGATGATGATACGCAGTATTTT. It yields the protein CATSRGGDDDTQYF. J is TRBJ2-3 and V is TRBV15; tentatively, D is TRBD1 or TRBD2 (5 bases each). With 1 base removed from V and 6 bases from J, the gap between germline ends came to 11 bases. CDR1 and CDR2 (germline): LNHNV, YYDKDF (reference sequence). The CDR3 totals 14 residues.

The J gene is TRBJ2-3, the V gene TRBV13, with D perhaps matching TRBD2 (6 bases). Per the germline V gene, CDR1 is PRHDT and CDR2 is FYEKMQ (reference sequence). The CDR3 extends over 16 amino acids. V shed 5 bases and J shed 0 bases, with 15 bases lying between them. CDR3 DNA: TGTGCCAGCAGCGCCTTGGCGGGGACTAGCACAGATACGCAGTATTTT. Translation: CASSALAGTSTDTQYF. Full variable domain (remainder filled in from reference TRBV13 and TRBJ2-3): AAGVIQSPRHLIKEKRETATLKCYPIPRHDTVYWYQQGPGQDPQFLISFYEKMQSDKGSIPDRFSAQQFSDYHSELNMSSLELGDSALYFCASSALAGTSTDTQYFGPGTRLTVL.

J is TRBJ1-5 and V is TRBV30; D gene uncertain. The V end was cut by 1 base, the J end by 1 base, with 5 bases between. The CDR3 is 13 residues long. CDR1 is GTSNPN, CDR2 SVGIG, per germline (reference sequence). The chain's CDR3 is CAWSGRSNQPQHF. The CDR3 nucleotides read TGTGCCTGGAGTGGACGCAGCAATCAGCCCCAGCATTTT.

This rearrangement joins TRBV7-9 to TRBJ1-1; D is undetermined. Trimming removed 5 bases from V and 11 bases from J, with 15 bases in between. Germline V gene lookup returns CDR1 SEHNR and CDR2 FQNEAQ (reference sequence). The CDR3 is 12 amino acids. The CDR3, as DNA: TGTGCCAGCAGCCCATCTGGGGTGGGTGCTTTCTTT. Its translation is CASSPSGVGAFF.

In its sample, this clone was seen once. The chain couples TRBV18 to TRBJ1-1, with 7 positions matching TRBD1. Trimming removed 4 bases from V and 1 base from J; junction bases left unmatched: 6. CDR1 and CDR2 (germline): KGHSH, LQKENI. The CDR3 extends over 15 amino acids. In DNA form, the CDR3 reads TGTGCCAGCTCACTGACAGGACAGGCGAACACTGAAGCTTTCTTT. This gives the protein CASSLTGQANTEAFF.

This clone has only one observation. This chain links TRBV9 with TRBJ2-7; D is perhaps TRBD2 (6 bases). Germline CDR1 is SGDLS and CDR2 is YYNGEE. CDR3 length: 15 amino acids. V was cut by 0 bases and J by 0 bases, with 10 bases left in between. The CDR3 loop reads CASSVASDPSYEQYF. The CDR3 DNA follows: TGTGCCAGCAGCGTAGCTAGCGACCCCTCCTACGAGCAGTACTTC.

The chain couples TRBV7-9 to TRBJ2-1, with a possible D match to TRBD2 (5 bases). CDR1 is SEHNR, CDR2 FQNEAQ, per germline (reference sequence). Trimming took 5 bases from V and 1 from J, leaving 12 bases between them. The CDR3 has 15 residues. CDR3 sequence: CASSPRGVSYNEQFF. The CDR3 nucleotides are TGTGCCAGCAGCCCCCGGGGTGTTTCCTACAATGAGCAGTTCTTC.

The chain recombines TRBV7-2 with TRBJ2-3, with 10 bases identical to TRBD2. This CDR3 is built from 18 residues. After removal of 3 bases from V and 0 bases from J, the junction contained 9 bases not matched to a gene. The germline V gene encodes CDR1 SGHTA and CDR2 FQGNSA. This CDR3 reads CASSLGLAGASSTDTQYF. The CDR3 DNA reads as TGTGCCAGCAGCTTGGGGCTAGCGGGGGCCTCTAGCACAGATACGCAGTATTTT.

The chain employs TRBV7-8 and TRBJ2-7; a weak D match, TRBD2 (5 bases). This CDR3 contains 15 residues. V gave up 0 bases and J gave up 0 bases, with 9 bases separating them. Germline V gene sequence: CDR1 SGHVS, CDR2 FQNEAQ. The CDR3 DNA reads as TGTGCCAGCAGCTTAGCGTCTGGGAGCTCCTACGAGCAGTACTTC. This translates into CASSLASGSSYEQYF.

The rearrangement uses TRBV7-8 and TRBJ2-7; TRBD2 agrees at 9 bases. Germline trimming cut 1 base from V and 4 bases from J; bases unmatched to any gene: 8. The CDR3 spans 16 residues. Per the germline V gene, CDR1 is SGHVS and CDR2 is FQNEAQ. The CDR3 DNA follows: TGTGCCAGCAGCTTAGTCCGACTAGCGGATCGATACGAGCAGTACTTC. Its protein is CASSLVRLADRYEQYF.

This chain uses TRBV7-6 with TRBJ2-7, with D maybe TRBD1 (5 bases). The V and J ends lost 4 bases and 2 bases respectively, with 15 bases between them. The CDR3 covers 15 residues. Germline CDR1 is SGHVS and CDR2 is FNYEAQ. CDR3 region: CASSSYRTRAYEQYF. The DNA of the CDR3 is TGTGCCAGCAGCTCCTATCGGACAAGAGCCTACGAGCAGTACTTC.

The rearrangement joins TRBV12-5 to TRBJ1-3; tentatively, D is TRBD1 (5 bases). The CDR3 consists of 14 residues. The germline V and J ends were trimmed by 1 base and 3 bases, with 7 bases remaining between them. From germline, CDR1 is LGHNT and CDR2 FRNRAP. The CDR3 loop reads CASGLGGDGNTIYF. The DNA for the CDR3 is TGTGCTAGTGGTTTGGGAGGGGATGGAAACACCATATATTTT. Drawing the rest from reference TRBV12-5 and TRBJ1-3, the complete variable domain is DARVTQTPRHKVTEMGQEVTMRCQPILGHNTVFWYRQTMMQGLELLAYFRNRAPLDDSGMPKDRFSAEMPDATLATLKIQPSEPRDSAVYFCASGLGGDGNTIYFGEGSWLTVV.

For the CDR3, the DNA is TGCGCCAGCAGCCAAGATCTCGGGCAGGGGGCGGCTACACCCCTCCACTTT. This sequence encodes CASSQDLGQGAATPLHF. This chain links TRBV4-1 with TRBJ1-6; TRBD1 aligns across 8 bases. Looked up from germline, CDR1 is MGHRA and CDR2 is YSYEKL. The CDR3 consists of 17 residues. V shed 0 bases, J shed 11 bases, and the junction held 12 bases outside the gene matches.

This clone has just a few counts. V gene TRBV13 combines with J gene TRBJ2-3, with D perhaps TRBD2 (6 bases). V lost 5 bases and J 1 base, leaving 7 bases between the germline ends. CDR1 PRHDT and CDR2 FYEKMQ come from the germline V gene (reference sequence). This CDR3 region has 13 residues. The CDR3 loop reads CASSPGGTDTQYF. The CDR3 nucleotides are TGTGCCAGCAGCCCGGGGGGCACAGATACGCAGTATTTT. The full variable domain, rest sourced from reference TRBV13 and TRBJ2-3, is AAGVIQSPRHLIKEKRETATLKCYPIPRHDTVYWYQQGPGQDPQFLISFYEKMQSDKGSIPDRFSAQQFSDYHSELNMSSLELGDSALYFCASSPGGTDTQYFGPGTRLTVL.

The rearrangement uses TRBV7-3 and TRBJ2-3; tentatively, D is TRBD1 (6 bases). Germline-derived CDR1 and CDR2 are SGHTA and FQGTGA. V lost 6 bases to trimming and J lost 1 base, with 14 bases between them. The CDR3 runs 15 residues. CDR3 residues: CASRLTGFGTDTQYF. The DNA for the CDR3 is TGTGCCAGCAGACTAACAGGGTTTGGCACAGATACGCAGTATTTT.

This chain uses TRBV7-8 with TRBJ2-7; tentatively, D is TRBD1 (5 bases). The ends were cut back, 2 bases at V and 4 bases at J, with 12 bases in the middle. CDR1 and CDR2 from the germline V gene are SGHVS and FQNEAQ. This CDR3 has 14 residues. CDR3 nucleotides: TGTGCCAGCAGCTTAAGTGGCAGGGAATACGAGCAGTACTTC. Translated, it gives CASSLSGREYEQYF.

The chain is built from TRBV4-3 and TRBJ2-2, with 7 nucleotides matching TRBD1. The CDR3 spans 15 residues. Trimming removed 4 bases from V and 0 bases from J; junction bases left unmatched: 2. Germline V lookup: CDR1 LGHNA, CDR2 YSLEER. CDR3 bases: TGCGCCAGCAGCCGGGGGACAGCGAACACCGGGGAGCTGTTTTTT. This encodes CASSRGTANTGELFF.

The V call is TRBV7-7, the J call TRBJ2-2; 8 bases agree with TRBD2. Looked up from germline, CDR1 is SSHAT and CDR2 is FNYEAQ (reference sequence). The CDR3 is 18 residues long. With V trimmed by 2 bases and J by 0 bases, 8 bases remained unmatched. In DNA form, the CDR3 reads TGTGCCAGCAGCTTAAGAGTCGGAGCGGGGGCGAACACCGGGGAGCTGTTTTTT. Its translation: CASSLRVGAGANTGELFF.

The V gene is TRBV6-6, the J gene TRBJ1-4; 7 bases align to TRBD1. Germline assignment: CDR1 MNHNY and CDR2 SVGAGI (reference sequence). CDR3 length: 15 residues. V was clipped by 5 bases and J by 3 bases; unmatched bases: 6. CDR3 DNA: TGTGCCAGCAGTGCACAGGGGAGGGCTAATGAAAAACTGTTTTTT. This translates into CASSAQGRANEKLFF.

This chain uses TRBV5-5 with TRBJ2-7; no clear D gene. Deletions cut 4 bases from V and 1 base from J, with 18 bases between. CDR3 length equals 16 residues. Germline CDR1 is SGHKS and CDR2 is YYEKEE (reference sequence). The CDR3 DNA sequence: TGTGCCAGCAGCCTATCGGTTGGGATTTCGTCCTACGAGCAGTACTTC. Translating it yields CASSLSVGISSYEQYF.